This TCR beta chain derives from a study of T cell changes during pregnancy in multiple sclerosis. Using immunoSEQ multiplex PCR, the repertoire was profiled, and TCRdb retains in-frame clones only, with some absent. The sample carries approximately 130,000 clones, roughly 95% recorded once. Material: peripheral blood, obtained after pregnancy. The sequence came from a female donor with multiple sclerosis, enrolled in a pregnancy study.

The CDR3 DNA follows: TGTGCCAGTAGTATGGCCCCCGTGGCTTTGAACACTGAAGCTTTCTTT. Protein product: CASSMAPVALNTEAFF. The rearrangement joins TRBV19 to TRBJ1-1; D is undetermined. This CDR3 is 16 amino acids long. Per the germline V gene, CDR1 is LNHDA and CDR2 is SQIVND (reference sequence). V dropped 3 bases and J dropped 0 bases, with 14 bases sitting between them.